This T cell receptor beta chain was sequenced in a study of T cell responses to AZD1222 COVID-19 vaccine. Findings of the study overall: Most donors were white British, females outnumbered males, and clonal diversity was possibly underestimated.

This table comes from immunoSEQ multiplex PCR, and its TCRdb copy is limited to in-frame clones, with some not included. The sample includes 180,000 or so clones, 90% to 95% of them seen just once. On this clone: Antigen specificity is unknown.

CDR3 length equals 14 residues. The V gene's germline CDR1 is SEHNR and CDR2 FQNEAQ (reference sequence). Trimming at V came to 5 bases and at J to 0 bases, leaving 3 bases not matched to a gene. This TCR came from an adult who received the AZD1222 COVID-19 vaccine. The rearrangement links TRBV7-9 to TRBJ1-1; 7 nucleotides align to TRBD1. The starting material was peripheral blood, obtained 28 days after the second AZD1222 dose. DNA of the CDR3: TGTGCCAGCAGCCGGGGACAGCTGAACACTGAAGCTTTCTTT. Translation: CASSRGQLNTEAFF.